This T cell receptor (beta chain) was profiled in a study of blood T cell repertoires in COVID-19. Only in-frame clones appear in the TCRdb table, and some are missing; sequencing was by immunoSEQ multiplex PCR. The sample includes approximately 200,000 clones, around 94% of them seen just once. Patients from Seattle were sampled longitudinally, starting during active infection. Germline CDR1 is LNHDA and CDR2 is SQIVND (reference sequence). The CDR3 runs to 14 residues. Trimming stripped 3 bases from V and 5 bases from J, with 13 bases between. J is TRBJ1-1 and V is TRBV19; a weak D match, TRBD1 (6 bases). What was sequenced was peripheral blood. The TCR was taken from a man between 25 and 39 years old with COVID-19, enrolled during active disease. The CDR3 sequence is CASSISGARTEAFF. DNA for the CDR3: TGTGCCAGTAGTATTTCAGGGGCGCGGACTGAAGCTTTCTTT. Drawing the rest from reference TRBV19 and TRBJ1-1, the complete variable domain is DGGITQSPKYLFRKEGQNVTLSCEQNLNHDAMYWYRQDPGQGLRLIYYSQIVNDFQKGDIAEGYSVSREKKESFPLTVTSAQKNPTAFYLCASSISGARTEAFFGQGTRLTVV.